These 15 T cell receptor beta chains came from one sample sequenced in a study of T cells in Graves' hyperthyroidism and ophthalmopathy. Amplification of TCR beta CDR3 regions used RNA as the template. Carried out on the TCR CDR3, a first-round RT-PCR used the HTBI primer set. One entry per CDR3 protein, called by TCRdb with MiXCR from the multiplex PCR reads. The sample lists hundreds of thousands of distinct CDR3 sequences; over 12% were seen once. Sequenced sample: blood. The receptors were sampled from a man aged 18 to 30 with Graves' ophthalmopathy.

The rearrangement uses TRBV5-1 and TRBJ1-5; 7 bases align to TRBD1. Trimming cost V 4 bases and J 6 bases; bases outside gene matches: 13. The length of the CDR3 is 16 residues. CDR1 is SGHRS and CDR2 is YFSETQ in the germline V gene. The CDR3 DNA reads TGCGCCAGCAGCCGTACGGGACAGAGCTTCTTTCAGCCCCAGCATTTT. As protein: CASSRTGQSFFQPQHF.

This clonotype was recorded at least ten times. The chain recombines TRBV30 with TRBJ1-6; D is perhaps TRBD1 (5 bases). V gave up 5 bases and J gave up 3 bases, with 14 bases separating them. The CDR3 is 15 residues long. CDR1 and CDR2 from the germline V gene are GTSNPN and SVGIG (reference sequence). CDR3 in amino acids: CAWAGIGNYNSPLHF. The CDR3 DNA follows: TGTGCCTGGGCAGGGATAGGGAACTATAATTCACCCCTCCACTTT. Full variable domain (missing parts from reference TRBV30 and TRBJ1-6): SQTIHQWPATLVQPVGSPLSLECTVEGTSNPNLYWYRQAAGRGLQLLFYSVGIGQISSEVPQNLSASRPQDRQFILSSKKLLLSDSGFYLCAWAGIGNYNSPLHFGNGTRLTVT.

This clonotype was seen only a few times. The genes are TRBV5-6 and TRBJ2-5; D is unclear. The CDR3 spans 13 residues. CDR1 and CDR2 from the germline V gene are SGHDT and YYEEEE. Trimming removed 2 bases from V and 3 bases from J, with 8 bases in between. The CDR3 region has the DNA TGTGCCAGCAGCTTTGCAGACGAAGAGACCCAGTACTTC. As protein: CASSFADEETQYF. Filled out from reference TRBV5-6 and TRBJ2-5, the complete variable domain reads DAGVTQSPTHLIKTRGQQVTLRCSPKSGHDTVSWYQQALGQGPQFIFQYYEEEERQRGNFPDRFSGHQFPNYSSELNVNALLLGDSALYLCASSFADEETQYFGPGTRLLVL.

This clonotype was recorded many times. This chain uses TRBV3-1 with TRBJ1-1, with D tentatively TRBD1 (5 bases). The CDR3 has 15 amino acids. Germline CDR1 LGHDT, CDR2 YNNKEL (reference sequence). Trimming took 1 base from V and 6 from J, leaving 15 bases between them. The CDR3 coding sequence is TGTGCCAGCAGCCAAGCCTCCGGCAGGGTGGCTGAAGCTTTCTTT. It specifies CASSQASGRVAEAFF. Supplemented by reference TRBV3-1 and TRBJ1-1, the full variable domain reads DTAVSQTPKYLVTQMGNDKSIKCEQNLGHDTMYWYKQDSKKFLKIMFSYNNKELIINETVPNRFSPKSPDKAHLNLHINSLELGDSAVYFCASSQASGRVAEAFFGQGTRLTVV.

This clonotype was counted at least ten times. This sequence joins TRBV2 and TRBJ1-3; D is undetermined. CDR3 length equals 16 residues. CDR1 is SNHLY, CDR2 FYNNEI, per germline. The V end lost 6 bases, the J end lost 0 bases, and 15 bases lay between the germline ends. Written as DNA, the CDR3 is TGTGCCAGCAGGAATTCGGGGTCCTTCTCTGGAAACACCATATATTTT. Its protein product is CASRNSGSFSGNTIYF.

This clonotype has ten or more counts. The chain couples TRBV24-1 to TRBJ1-5, with TRBD1 matching over 8 bases. Per germline, CDR1 KGHDR and CDR2 SFDVKD. With V trimmed by 4 bases and J by 4 bases, 11 bases remained unmatched. The CDR3 spans 17 residues. The CDR3 sequence is CATSDVKGTGFNQPQHF. In nucleotides, the CDR3 is TGTGCCACCAGTGACGTTAAAGGGACAGGCTTTAATCAGCCCCAGCATTTT.

The sample holds a few counts of this clonotype. The gene calls are TRBV29-1 and TRBJ1-4; D is ambiguous. Looked up from germline, CDR1 is SQVTM and CDR2 is ANQGSEA. Trimming pared 6 bases from V and 3 bases from J, leaving 11 bases between. CDR3 length equals 13 residues. CDR3 region: CSVAPRPNEKLFF. In DNA, the CDR3 is TGCAGCGTCGCACCTCGGCCTAATGAAAAACTGTTTTTT.

At least ten counts were recorded for this clonotype. The chain is built from TRBV6-1 and TRBJ2-2, with TRBD2 identical over 10 bases. V shed 5 bases and J 2 bases; nucleotides not matched to a gene: 14. The CDR3 covers 19 residues. Germline V gene lookup returns CDR1 MNHNS and CDR2 SASEGT. The CDR3 DNA follows: TGTGCCAGCAGTTGGCCGGGAGCGGGGGGGGACCTTAACACCGGGGAGCTGTTTTTT. It specifies CASSWPGAGGDLNTGELFF.

The chain combines TRBV6-2 or TRBV6-3 with TRBJ2-2, with D tentatively TRBD1 (6 bases). The germline CDR1 and CDR2 sequences are MNHEY and SVGEGT. The CDR3 spans 14 residues. Trimming removed 6 bases at V and 2 bases at J, with 10 bases between. This CDR3 reads CASSAGDNTGELFF. CDR3 DNA sequence: TGTGCCAGCAGCGCAGGGGACAACACCGGGGAGCTGTTTTTT.

As to this clonotype: A read error may be the cause here, since a much bigger clone is one base away. The chain joins TRBV3-1 to TRBJ1-2; 8 nucleotides align to TRBD1. Germline loops: CDR1 LGHDT, CDR2 YNNKEL (reference sequence). The CDR3 length is 15 residues. The CDR3 reads CASSPGGQGSYGCTF. CDR3 nucleotides: TGTGCCAGCAGCCCAGGAGGACAGGGAAGTTATGGCTGCACCTTC. The variable domain in full, with the rest retrieved from reference TRBV3-1 and TRBJ1-2, is DTAVSQTPKYLVTQMGNDKSIKCEQNLGHDTMYWYKQDSKKFLKIMFSYNNKELIINETVPNRFSPKSPDKAHLNLHINSLELGDSAVYFCASSPGGQGSYGCTFGSGTRLTVV.

This clonotype was seen at least ten times. This rearrangement joins TRBV27 to TRBJ2-7; 9 bases are shared with TRBD1. Germline CDR1 reads MNHEY; CDR2 reads SMNVEV (reference sequence). V lost 9 bases to trimming and J lost 6 bases; unmatched junction nucleotides: 15. The CDR3 is made up of 15 amino acids. The CDR3 here is CASQSHGTGSSEQYF. The CDR3 DNA reads TGTGCCAGTCAGTCCCACGGGACAGGGTCCAGCGAGCAGTACTTC.

This clonotype was seen many times. The chain recombines TRBV24-1 with TRBJ2-2; D may be TRBD1 (6 bases). The CDR3 extends over 15 amino acids. V was pared by 4 bases and J by 1 base, with 9 bases between. In germline, CDR1 is KGHDR, CDR2 SFDVKD. As DNA, the CDR3 is TGTGCCACCAGTGACACGGACAGGAACACCGGGGAGCTGTTTTTT. Its protein is CATSDTDRNTGELFF.

Concerning this clonotype itself: A much bigger clone sits one base away, suggesting this may be a read error. The V call is TRBV5-5, the J call TRBJ2-1; D is ambiguous. The end of the DNA aligns better with TRBJ2-7, so the J call may be wrong. The germline CDR1 and CDR2 sequences are SGHKS and YYEKEE (reference sequence). There are 13 residues in the CDR3. The CDR3 loop is CASSLVGTNEQYF. The CDR3 DNA is TGTGCCAGCAGCTTGGTAGGTACCAATGAGCAGTACTTC.

This clonotype came up many times. This rearrangement joins TRBV3-1 to TRBJ2-1; 7 bases are a match to TRBD2. The germline CDR1 and CDR2 sequences are LGHDT and YNNKEL (reference sequence). Trimming took 0 bases from V and 7 from J; bases not matched to a gene: 6. The CDR3 covers 15 residues. The CDR3 coding sequence is TGTGCCAGCAGCCAAGAGGGGGGGAGGAGGAATGAGCAGTTCTTC. It specifies CASSQEGGRRNEQFF.

The chain links TRBV20-1 to TRBJ1-5; D may be TRBD1 (6 bases). CDR1 and CDR2 (germline): DFQATT, SNEGSKA (reference sequence). This CDR3 contains 12 residues. V was shortened by 2 bases and J by 6 bases, with 8 bases between the two germline ends. The CDR3 DNA is TGCAGTGCTAGAAAGACAGGTCAGCCCCAGCATTTT. Encoded protein: CSARKTGQPQHF.